This is a list of T cell receptor beta chains from one sample in a study of regulatory T cells in long-lasting Graves disease. TCRdb independently ran MiXCR on the multiplex PCR reads; one entry per CDR3 protein. The table lists about 420,000 distinct CDR3 sequences, around 15% of them singletons. The sample also formed part of further work on T cells in Graves' hyperthyroidism and ophthalmopathy.

The material sequenced was peripheral blood mononuclear cells (PBMCs), taken at new diagnosis, from a patient treated with antithyroid drugs. Every receptor here comes from a young woman with Graves disease. CDR3s include the opening cysteine and the closing phenylalanine or tryptophan. A D gene is named only where the DNA matches it firmly. The size of a clone is reported for some rows only, either as once, few or many, or as a class for expanded clones.

clone_size	v_call	d_call	j_call	cdr3_nt	cdr3_aa
once	TRBV3-1	TRBD1	TRBJ2-1	TGTGCCAGCATCTTAAGGACAGGGAGGTTTGGGAATGAGCAGTTCTTC	CASILRTGRFGNEQFF
many	TRBV12-3/TRBV12-4	TRBD2	TRBJ2-3	TGTGCCAGCAGTTTAGTCCCAGGACTAGCGGGAGGTGCAGATACGCAGTATTTT	CASSLVPGLAGGADTQYF
.	TRBV6-1	.	TRBJ2-3	TGTGCCAGCAGAACTACCCGGACAGTTCGCACAGATACGCAGTATTTT	CASRTTRTVRTDTQYF
.	TRBV24-1	TRBD1	TRBJ2-3	TGTGCCACCAGTGATTTCGGGACAGGGGAGACAGATACGCAGTATTTT	CATSDFGTGETDTQYF
.	TRBV12-3/TRBV12-4	.	TRBJ2-1	TGTGCCAGCAGTTTGGGTCTAGCGAACCTCAATGAGCAGTTCTTC	CASSLGLANLNEQFF
many	TRBV7-2	.	TRBJ1-3	TGTGCCAGCAGCTTAGGTTCGCGGAGCGGAAACACCATATATTTT	CASSLGSRSGNTIYF
many	TRBV18	.	TRBJ2-3	TGTGCCAGCTCACCAGACGGTTTCACAGATACGCAGTATTTT	CASSPDGFTDTQYF
many	TRBV28	TRBD1	TRBJ2-5	TGTGCCAGCAGTCCTCGGACAGGGGGATTGAAGACCCAGTACTTC	CASSPRTGGLKTQYF
many	TRBV24-1	.	TRBJ2-1	TGTGCCACCAGTGATTTAATGAATGAGCAGTTCTTC	CATSDLMNEQFF
many	TRBV30	.	TRBJ2-5	TGTGCCTGGAGTGTACGGTTCGACAGGAAAGAGACCCAGTACTTC	CAWSVRFDRKETQYF
.	TRBV9	.	TRBJ1-3	TGTGCCAGCACCAAAGGCGAGAACCTCTCTGGAAACACCATATATTTT	CASTKGENLSGNTIYF
many	TRBV28	.	TRBJ2-1	TGTGCCAGCAGCCTAAGACAGGGAACCTCCGGGACTAGGATGAATGAGCAGTTCTTC	CASSLRQGTSGTRMNEQFF
.	TRBV6-9	.	TRBJ2-1	TGTGCCAGCAGTTACTCCAGAGGGTCCCACACCTACAATGAGCAGTTCTTC	CASSYSRGSHTYNEQFF
.	TRBV20-1	TRBD2	TRBJ2-1	TGCAGTGCTAGAGGGACTAGCGGAATAGATGAGCAGTTCTTC	CSARGTSGIDEQFF
few	TRBV5-6	.	TRBJ1-1	TGTGCCAGCAGCTTGGCGGCCCCCAATGCAGAAGCTTTCTTT	CASSLAAPNAEAFF
many	TRBV18	.	TRBJ2-3	TGTGCCAGCTCACCGACAATCACAGATACGCAGTATTTT	CASSPTITDTQYF
few	TRBV15	TRBD2	TRBJ2-1	TGTGCCACCAGCAGAGGTTGGGAACTAGCGGGAGGGGGGAGCTCCTACAATGAGCAGTTCTTC	CATSRGWELAGGGSSYNEQFF
many	TRBV28	.	TRBJ2-3	TGTGCCAGCAGTTTAGGGGGCCACACAGATACGCAGTATTTT	CASSLGGHTDTQYF